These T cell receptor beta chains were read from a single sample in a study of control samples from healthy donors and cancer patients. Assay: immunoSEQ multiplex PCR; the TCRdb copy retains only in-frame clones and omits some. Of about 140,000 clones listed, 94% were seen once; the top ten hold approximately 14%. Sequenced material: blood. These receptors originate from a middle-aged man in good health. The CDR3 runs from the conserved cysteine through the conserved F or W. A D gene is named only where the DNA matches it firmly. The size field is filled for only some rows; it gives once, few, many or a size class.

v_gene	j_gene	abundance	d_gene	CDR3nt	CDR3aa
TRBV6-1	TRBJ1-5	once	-	TGTGCCAGCAGTGAAGTACGGCGACAGCCCCAGCATTTT	CASSEVRRQPQHF
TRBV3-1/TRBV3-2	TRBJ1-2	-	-	TGTGCCAGCAGCCAAGATGGCTTGTTGGACAGAAGAAACTACTATGGCTACACCTTC	CASSQDGLLDRRNYYGYTF
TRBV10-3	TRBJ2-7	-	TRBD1	TGTGCCATCAGGGGGACAGGGCCCTCCAACTCCAACTACGAGCAGTACTTC	CAIRGTGPSNSNYEQYF
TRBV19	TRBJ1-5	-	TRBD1	TGTGCCAGTAGTGGGGGACAGGGAAGCAATCAGCCCCAGCATTTT	CASSGGQGSNQPQHF
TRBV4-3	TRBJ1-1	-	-	TGCGCCAGCAGCCAAGAGAAGAACACTGAAGCTTTCTTT	CASSQEKNTEAFF
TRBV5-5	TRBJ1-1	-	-	TGTGCCAGCAGCCCGCTGAACACTGAAGCTTTCTTT	CASSPLNTEAFF
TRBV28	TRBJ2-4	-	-	TGTGCCAGCAGTTTAAAAGGGATAGGGGTCAAAAACATTCAGTACTTC	CASSLKGIGVKNIQYF
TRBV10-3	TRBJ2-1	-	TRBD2	TGTGCCATCAGTTACGGGGGGGCGGTGAATGAGCAGTTCTTC	CAISYGGAVNEQFF
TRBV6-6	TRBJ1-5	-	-	TGTGCCAGCAGGGGCAGGGAATACAATCAGCCCCAGCATTTT	CASRGREYNQPQHF
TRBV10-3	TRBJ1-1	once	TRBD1	TGTGCCATCAGCCCTGGACAGGGGTTGATTGAAGCTTTCTTT	CAISPGQGLIEAFF
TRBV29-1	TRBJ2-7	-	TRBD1	TGCAGCGCTCGCCCAGGGACAGGGGTAGGGGAGCAGTACTTC	CSARPGTGVGEQYF
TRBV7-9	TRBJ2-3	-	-	TGTGCCAGCAGGGGACCCCAGAGCACAGATACGCAGTATTTT	CASRGPQSTDTQYF
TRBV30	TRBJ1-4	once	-	TGTGCCTCCGGGGCGGGTGAAAAACTGTTTTTT	CASGAGEKLFF
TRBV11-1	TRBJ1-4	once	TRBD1	TGTGCCAGCAGCCAAGGTGGAGGACAGGGAGATGAAAAACTGTTTTTT	CASSQGGGQGDEKLFF
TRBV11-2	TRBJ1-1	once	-	TGTGCCAGCACCATAGGGAACACTGAAGCTTTCTTT	CASTIGNTEAFF
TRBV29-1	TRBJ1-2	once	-	TGCAGCGTTGAAGCCGGAGGTATTTGGGACGGAGTCTCCTTC	CSVEAGGIWDGVSF
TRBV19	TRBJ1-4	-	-	TGTGCCAGTAGTATTTTCGGTCCCGGGACACCAACGGGTAATGAAAAACTGTTTTTT	CASSIFGPGTPTGNEKLFF
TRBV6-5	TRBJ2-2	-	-	TGTGCCAGCAGCAGGGAAGCAGGGGAGCTGTTTTTT	CASSREAGELFF
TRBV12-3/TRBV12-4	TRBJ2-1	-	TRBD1	TGTGCCACCGCGGACAGGGTCAATGAGCAGTTCTTC	CATADRVNEQFF
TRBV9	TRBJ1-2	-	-	TGTGCCAGCAGCGGAAACAGGGACCTAGTGCGCTACACCTTC	CASSGNRDLVRYTF
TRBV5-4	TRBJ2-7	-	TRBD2	TGTGCCAGCAGCTTTACTAGCGGGAGACTTATTTCCTACGAGCAGTACTTC	CASSFTSGRLISYEQYF
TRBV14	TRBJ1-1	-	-	TGTGCCAGCAGCCCCAATGTAGGGATGGCTTTCTTT	CASSPNVGMAFF
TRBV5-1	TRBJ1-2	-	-	TGCGCCAGCAGCTTGGAAGGGGTTGGCTACACCTTC	CASSLEGVGYTF
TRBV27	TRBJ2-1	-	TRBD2	TGTGCCAGCAAAAGGCGGGAGGGCCTAAGGCTCCATGAGCAGTTCTTC	CASKRREGLRLHEQFF
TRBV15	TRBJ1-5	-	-	TGTGCCACCAGCAGCGGGGGCCGTAGCAATCAGCCCCAGCATTTT	CATSSGGRSNQPQHF
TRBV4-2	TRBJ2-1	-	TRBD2	TGTGCCAGCAGCCAACGAAGCCTAGCGGGAGATGTCAATGAGCAGTTCTTC	CASSQRSLAGDVNEQFF
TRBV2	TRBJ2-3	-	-	TGTGCCAGCACCCTTGACAGGCCTACTCGCACAGATACGCAGTATTTT	CASTLDRPTRTDTQYF
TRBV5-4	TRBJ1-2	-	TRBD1	TGTGCCAGCAGCCAGGGGGTTGGCTCTAACTATGGCTACACCTTC	CASSQGVGSNYGYTF
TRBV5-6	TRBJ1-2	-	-	TGTGCCAGCAGCTTGGACAGATACTATGGCTACACCTTC	CASSLDRYYGYTF
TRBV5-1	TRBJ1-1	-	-	TGCGCCAGCAGCCTACAGGGCGGGCTGAACACTGAAGCTTTCTTT	CASSLQGGLNTEAFF
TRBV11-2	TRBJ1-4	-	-	TGTGCCAGCAGCTTAGGTCGCCATAATGAAAAACTGTTTTTT	CASSLGRHNEKLFF
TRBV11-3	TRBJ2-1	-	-	TGTGCCAGCAGCCCCGGGCGGGGTTCCAATGAGCAGTTCTTC	CASSPGRGSNEQFF
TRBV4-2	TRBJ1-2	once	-	TGTGCCAGCAGCCAACAGGAAGATGGCTACACCTTC	CASSQQEDGYTF
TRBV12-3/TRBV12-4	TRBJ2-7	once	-	TGTGCCAGCAGCCCGGGCCTATCCTACGAGCAGTACTTC	CASSPGLSYEQYF
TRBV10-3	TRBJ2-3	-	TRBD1	TGTGCCATCGCAGGGGGCGGGATAAGCACAGATACGCAGTATTTT	CAIAGGGISTDTQYF
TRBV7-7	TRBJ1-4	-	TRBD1	TGTGCTAGCAGCTCCGGGACAGGGGGCCAGTATGAAAAACTGTTTTTT	CASSSGTGGQYEKLFF
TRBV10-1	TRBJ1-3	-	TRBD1	TGCGCCAGCAGGGCCGGGACAGCCTCTGGAAACACCATATATTTT	CASRAGTASGNTIYF
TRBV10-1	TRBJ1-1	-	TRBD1	TGCGCCAGCAGTGTGGACAGGACCACTGAAGCTTTCTTT	CASSVDRTTEAFF
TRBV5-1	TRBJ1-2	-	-	TGCGCCAGCAGCTTGGACGGAGACTATGGCTACACCTTC	CASSLDGDYGYTF
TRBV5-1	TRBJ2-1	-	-	TGCGCCAGCAGATCCGACAGTAGGGGACTCCTTTCCTACAATGAGCAGTTCTTC	CASRSDSRGLLSYNEQFF
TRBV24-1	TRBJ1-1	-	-	TGTGCCACCAGTGGGGGGGGCACTGAAGCTTTCTTT	CATSGGGTEAFF
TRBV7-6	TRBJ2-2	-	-	TGTGCCAGCAGCTTAGTAGGGGACACCGGGGAGCTGTTTTTT	CASSLVGDTGELFF
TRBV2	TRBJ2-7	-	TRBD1	TGTGCCAGCAGTGGGGACAGGGGGGACGAGCAGTACTTC	CASSGDRGDEQYF
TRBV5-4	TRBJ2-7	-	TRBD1	TGTGCCAGCAGCTTCCGGACAGGGGCGGGGGCCGGCGAGCAGTACTTC	CASSFRTGAGAGEQYF
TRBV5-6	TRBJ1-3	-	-	TGTGCCAGCAGCTTGGCTGGGCAGGGGCTCCGTAAAGCTGGAAACACCATATATTTT	CASSLAGQGLRKAGNTIYF
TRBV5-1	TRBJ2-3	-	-	TGCGCCAGCAGCCTCGCACTCAGCCCGGGCACAGATACGCAGTATTTT	CASSLALSPGTDTQYF
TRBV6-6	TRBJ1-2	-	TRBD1	TGTGCCAGCAGGCCGGGACAGGGGTTTCATGGCTACACCTTC	CASRPGQGFHGYTF
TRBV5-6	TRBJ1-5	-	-	TGTGCCAGCAGCTTGGAGGACACCGATAGCAATCAGCCCCAGCATTTT	CASSLEDTDSNQPQHF